This section outlines one TCR beta chain sequence together with its context. Its target is unknown. This specimen belongs to a study of cytomegalovirus exposure and HLA in healthy donors. Study-level findings and limits: Follow-up analysis later connected one missense variant in DCLRE1C with trimming of TCR beta V- and J-genes. In a later analysis, most CMV-associated TCR beta chains appeared HLA-restricted.

The CDR3 spans 16 residues. The germline gives CDR1 LNHNV, CDR2 YYDKDF (reference sequence). J was trimmed by 8 bases and V by 1 base; bases with no gene match: 8. Primers for the PCR totalled 60 Vbeta and 13 Jbeta. Sequencing was performed with immunoSEQ multiplex PCR; in TCRdb, only in-frame clones are kept and a portion is missing. The sample contains 150,000 or so clones, just under 80% of which appear only once. The chain has TRBV15 and TRBJ1-4; TRBD1 aligns across 9 bases. Sequencing was carried out using PBMCs. The TCR sequence derives from a woman aged 40 to 55 in good health and CMV-seropositive. The CDR3 protein is CATSRGGRTGAEKLFF. The DNA of the CDR3 is TGTGCCACCAGCAGAGGCGGTCGGACAGGGGCGGAAAAACTGTTTTTT.